The rows below give T cell receptor beta chains drawn from one sample of a study of early T cells in non-severe SARS-CoV-2 infection. Each CDR3 protein gets one entry after TCRdb re-called the 5' RACE reads with MiXCR. The sample records roughly 99,000 distinct CDR3 sequences, approximately 12% being singletons. Sequenced material: whole blood, taken at baseline. These TCRs come from an adult who was a healthcare worker with PCR-confirmed SARS-CoV-2 infection or an uninfected control (not recorded which). CDR3s include the opening cysteine and the closing phenylalanine or tryptophan. Fields, in order: clone size, V gene, J gene, D gene, CDR3 DNA, CDR3 protein. The D gene is left open where the match is weak. The size entry is marked missing in some rows and otherwise reads once, few, many or a size class.

few	TRBV28	TRBJ1-4	.	TGTGCCACCGACGCGGGGGGTGAAAAACTGTTTTTT	CATDAGGEKLFF
few	TRBV6-4	TRBJ2-1	.	TGTGCCAGCAGGAACAATGAGCAGTTCTTC	CASRNNEQFF
many	TRBV5-1	TRBJ2-7	.	TGCGCCAGCAGCTTGTCCCCCAGGGCCTACGAGCAGTACTTC	CASSLSPRAYEQYF
many	TRBV20-1	TRBJ2-7	TRBD2	TGCAGTGCTGGAAACTTTCTAGCGGGAAACGAGCAGTACTTC	CSAGNFLAGNEQYF
.	TRBV7-9	TRBJ2-7	TRBD2	TGTGCCAGCAGCCGAGCGGGAGGGGGCCACGAGCAGTACTTC	CASSRAGGGHEQYF
many	TRBV3-1	TRBJ1-2	.	TGTGCCAGCTCTGACAGGATCTATGGCTACACCTTC	CASSDRIYGYTF
.	TRBV3-2	TRBJ2-7	.	TGTGCCAGCAGCCAAGATCCCAGGGGCGAGCAGTACTTC	CASSQDPRGEQYF
.	TRBV7-3	TRBJ2-3	TRBD2	TGTGCCAGCAGCACCACGACTAGCGGGAGGTTGGATACGCAGTATTTT	CASSTTTSGRLDTQYF
.	TRBV28	TRBJ2-1	TRBD1	TGTGCCAGCAGCCCCCCCGGACAGGGGACGTTCTTC	CASSPPGQGTFF
.	TRBV24-1	TRBJ2-2	TRBD2	TGTGCCACCAGTGATTCTACACTAACAGGACTAGCGGGAGTTTCCGGGGAGCTGTTTTTT	CATSDSTLTGLAGVSGELFF
few	TRBV7-9	TRBJ2-7	.	TGTGCCAGCAGCTCCCCTGGACCCTACGAGCAGTACTTC	CASSSPGPYEQYF
many	TRBV3-1	TRBJ1-1	.	TGTGCCAGCAGCCAAGTACAAGGCACTGAAGCTTTCTTT	CASSQVQGTEAFF
.	TRBV30	TRBJ1-1	TRBD1	TGTGCCAGGGACAGGCTGAACACTGAAGCTTTCTTT	CARDRLNTEAFF
.	TRBV24-1	TRBJ1-1	TRBD1	TGTGCCACCAGGACAGGGGGAGGCACTGAAGCTTTCTTT	CATRTGGGTEAFF
.	TRBV14	TRBJ1-5	.	TGTGCCAGCAGCCAAGTAAGGGGGAACAATCAGCCCCAGCATTTT	CASSQVRGNNQPQHF
many	TRBV30	TRBJ2-7	TRBD2	TGTGCCTGGGGACTAGCGCCGAGCTCCTACGAGCAGTACTTC	CAWGLAPSSYEQYF
few	TRBV7-6	TRBJ2-1	TRBD2	TGTGCCAGCAGCCTCTATAGCGGGAGAACCTACAATGAGCAGTTCTTC	CASSLYSGRTYNEQFF
many	TRBV9	TRBJ2-5	.	TGTGCCAGCAGCGTCCAGATGTCCCTCCAAGAGACCCAGTACTTC	CASSVQMSLQETQYF
.	TRBV30	TRBJ2-3	.	TGTGCCTGGAGTGTACAGAGAGATACGCAGTATTTT	CAWSVQRDTQYF
.	TRBV30	TRBJ1-5	.	TGTGCCTGGTCCGGGGGGGTCTTTCAGCCCCAGCATTTT	CAWSGGVFQPQHF
.	TRBV7-8	TRBJ2-5	TRBD1	TGTGCCAGCAGCCAAGGGACAGCCCGAGAGACCCAGTACTTC	CASSQGTARETQYF
.	TRBV28	TRBJ2-1	TRBD2	TGTGCCAGCAGTTTAAATGGCGGGGGGAGGGATGAGCAGTTCTTC	CASSLNGGGRDEQFF